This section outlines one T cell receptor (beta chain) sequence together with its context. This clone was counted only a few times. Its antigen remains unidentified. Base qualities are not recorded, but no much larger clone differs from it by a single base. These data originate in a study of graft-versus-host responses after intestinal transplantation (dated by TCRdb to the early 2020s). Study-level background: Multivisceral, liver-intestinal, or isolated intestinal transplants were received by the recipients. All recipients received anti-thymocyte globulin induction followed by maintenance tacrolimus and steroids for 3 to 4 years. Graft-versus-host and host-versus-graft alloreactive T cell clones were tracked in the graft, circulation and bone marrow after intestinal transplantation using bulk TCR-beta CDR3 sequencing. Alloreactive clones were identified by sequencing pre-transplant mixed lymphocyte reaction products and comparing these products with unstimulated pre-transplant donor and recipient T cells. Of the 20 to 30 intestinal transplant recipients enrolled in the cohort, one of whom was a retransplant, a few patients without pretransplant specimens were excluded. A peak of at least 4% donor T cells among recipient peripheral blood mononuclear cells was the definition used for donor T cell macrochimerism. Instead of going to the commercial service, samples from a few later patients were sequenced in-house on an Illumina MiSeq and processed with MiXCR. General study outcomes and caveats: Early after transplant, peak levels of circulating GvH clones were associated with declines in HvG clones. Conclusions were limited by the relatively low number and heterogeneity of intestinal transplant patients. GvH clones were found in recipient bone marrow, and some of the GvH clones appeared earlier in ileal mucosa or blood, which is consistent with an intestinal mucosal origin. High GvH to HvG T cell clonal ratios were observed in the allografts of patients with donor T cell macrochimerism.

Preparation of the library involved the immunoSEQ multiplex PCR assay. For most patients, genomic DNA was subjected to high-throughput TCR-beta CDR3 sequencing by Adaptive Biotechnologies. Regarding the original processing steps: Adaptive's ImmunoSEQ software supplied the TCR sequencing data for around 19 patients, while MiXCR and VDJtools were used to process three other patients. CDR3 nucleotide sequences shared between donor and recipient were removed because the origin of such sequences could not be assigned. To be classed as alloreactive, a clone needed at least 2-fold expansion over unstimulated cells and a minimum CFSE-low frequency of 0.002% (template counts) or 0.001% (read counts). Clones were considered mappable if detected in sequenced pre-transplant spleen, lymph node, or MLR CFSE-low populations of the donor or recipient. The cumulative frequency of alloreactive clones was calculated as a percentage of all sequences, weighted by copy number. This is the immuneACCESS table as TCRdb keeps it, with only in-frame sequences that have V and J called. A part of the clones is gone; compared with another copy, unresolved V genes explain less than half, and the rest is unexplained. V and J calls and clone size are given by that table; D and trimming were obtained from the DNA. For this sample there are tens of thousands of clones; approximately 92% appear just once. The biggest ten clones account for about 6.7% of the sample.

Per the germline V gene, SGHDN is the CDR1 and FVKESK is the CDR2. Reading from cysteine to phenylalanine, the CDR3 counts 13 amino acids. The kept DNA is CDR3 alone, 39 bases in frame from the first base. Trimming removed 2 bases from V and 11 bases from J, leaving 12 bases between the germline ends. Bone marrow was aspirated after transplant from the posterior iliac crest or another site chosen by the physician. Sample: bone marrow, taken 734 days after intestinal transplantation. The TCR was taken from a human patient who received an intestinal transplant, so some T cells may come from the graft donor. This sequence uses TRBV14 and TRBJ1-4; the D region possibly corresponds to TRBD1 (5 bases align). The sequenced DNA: TGTGCCAGCAGCCAAATTGATGGGGGGAAACTGTTTTTT. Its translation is CASSQIDGGKLFF.